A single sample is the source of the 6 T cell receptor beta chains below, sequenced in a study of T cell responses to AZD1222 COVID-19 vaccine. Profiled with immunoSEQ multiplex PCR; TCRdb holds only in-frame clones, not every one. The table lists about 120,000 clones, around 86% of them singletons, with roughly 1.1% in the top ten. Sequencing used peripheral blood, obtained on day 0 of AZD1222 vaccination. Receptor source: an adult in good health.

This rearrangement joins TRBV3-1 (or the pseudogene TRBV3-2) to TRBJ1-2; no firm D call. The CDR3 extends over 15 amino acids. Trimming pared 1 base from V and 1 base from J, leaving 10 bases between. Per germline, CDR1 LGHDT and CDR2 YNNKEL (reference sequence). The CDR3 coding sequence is TGTGCCAGCAGCCAAGCAACCTTATATAACTATGGCTACACCTTC. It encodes CASSQATLYNYGYTF.

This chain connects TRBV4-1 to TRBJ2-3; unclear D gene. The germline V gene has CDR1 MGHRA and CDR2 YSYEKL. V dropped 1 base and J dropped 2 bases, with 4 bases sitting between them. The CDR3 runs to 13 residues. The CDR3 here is CASSQAPTDTQYF. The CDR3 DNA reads TGCGCCAGCAGCCAAGCGCCCACAGATACGCAGTATTTT.

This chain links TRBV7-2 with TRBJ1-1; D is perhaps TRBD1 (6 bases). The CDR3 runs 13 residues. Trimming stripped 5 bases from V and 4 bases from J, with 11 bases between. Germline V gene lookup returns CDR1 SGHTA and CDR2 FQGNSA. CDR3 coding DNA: TGTGCCAGCAGCACAACAGGGAGCACTGAAGCTTTCTTT. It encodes CASSTTGSTEAFF.

In DNA form, the CDR3 reads TGCGCCAGCAGCAAAACCGTTAGCCGGGCGGTGACAGATACGCAGTATTTT. Translation gives CASSKTVSRAVTDTQYF. The rearrangement uses TRBV4-1 and TRBJ2-3, with D unresolved. The V end lost 5 bases, the J end lost 3 bases, and 21 bases lay between the germline ends. This CDR3 has 17 residues. Germline CDR1 is MGHRA and CDR2 is YSYEKL.

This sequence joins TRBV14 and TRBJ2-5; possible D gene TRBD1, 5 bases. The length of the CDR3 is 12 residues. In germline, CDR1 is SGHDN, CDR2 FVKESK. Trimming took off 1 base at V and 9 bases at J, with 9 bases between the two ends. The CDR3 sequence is CASSQVVGPQYF. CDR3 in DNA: TGTGCCAGCAGCCAAGTCGTGGGGCCCCAGTACTTC.

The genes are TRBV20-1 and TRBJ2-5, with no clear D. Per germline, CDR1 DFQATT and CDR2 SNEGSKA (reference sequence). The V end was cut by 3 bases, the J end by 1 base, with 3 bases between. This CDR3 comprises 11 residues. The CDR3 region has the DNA TGCAGTGCTAGGACCCAAGAGACCCAGTACTTC. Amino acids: CSARTQETQYF.